This T cell receptor beta chain comes out of a study of control samples from healthy donors and cancer patients. V shed 3 bases and J shed 2 bases, with 17 bases lying between them. The CDR3 is 17 amino acids. Germline CDR1 is SEHNR and CDR2 is FQNEAQ (reference sequence). The assay was immunoSEQ multiplex PCR, and TCRdb's table has in-frame clones only and misses some. In the table there are around 94,000 clones, over 75% of which are singletons. The rearrangement links TRBV7-9 to TRBJ2-1; a possible D gene is TRBD1 (6 bases). Sequenced input: blood. This TCR was sampled from a woman in her late teens or twenties in good health. The CDR3 nucleotides read TGTGCCAGCAGCTTTAGGGATCACAGGGTGACCTACAATGAGCAGTTCTTC. It codes for CASSFRDHRVTYNEQFF.